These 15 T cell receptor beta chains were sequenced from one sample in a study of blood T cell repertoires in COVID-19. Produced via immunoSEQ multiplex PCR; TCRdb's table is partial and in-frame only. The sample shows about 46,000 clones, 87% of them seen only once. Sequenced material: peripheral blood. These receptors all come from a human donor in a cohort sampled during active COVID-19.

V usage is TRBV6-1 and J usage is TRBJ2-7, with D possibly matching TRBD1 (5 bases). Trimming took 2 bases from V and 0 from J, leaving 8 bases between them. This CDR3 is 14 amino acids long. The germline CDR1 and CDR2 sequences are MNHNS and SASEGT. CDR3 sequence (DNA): TGTGCCAGCAGTGAACCGGACATCTCCTACGAGCAGTACTTC. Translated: CASSEPDISYEQYF.

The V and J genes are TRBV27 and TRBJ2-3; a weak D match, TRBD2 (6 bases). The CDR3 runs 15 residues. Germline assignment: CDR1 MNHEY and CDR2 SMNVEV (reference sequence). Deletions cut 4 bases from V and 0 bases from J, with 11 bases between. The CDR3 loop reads CASSSPGLSTDTQYF. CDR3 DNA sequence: TGTGCCAGCAGTTCTCCGGGACTTAGCACAGATACGCAGTATTTT.

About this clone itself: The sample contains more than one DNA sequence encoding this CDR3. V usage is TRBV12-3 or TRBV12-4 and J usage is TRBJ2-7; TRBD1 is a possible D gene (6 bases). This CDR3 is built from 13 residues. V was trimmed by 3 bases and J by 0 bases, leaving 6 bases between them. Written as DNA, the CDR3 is TGTGCCAGCAGTTTGGACAGCTCCTACGAGCAGTACTTC. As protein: CASSLDSSYEQYF.

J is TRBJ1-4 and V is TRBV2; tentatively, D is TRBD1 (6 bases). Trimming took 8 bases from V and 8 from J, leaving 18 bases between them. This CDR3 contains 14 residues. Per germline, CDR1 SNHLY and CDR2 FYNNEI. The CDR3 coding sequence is TGTGCCAGCGACTTTGAACAGGGTGAAGAAAAACTGTTTTTT. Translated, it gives CASDFEQGEEKLFF.

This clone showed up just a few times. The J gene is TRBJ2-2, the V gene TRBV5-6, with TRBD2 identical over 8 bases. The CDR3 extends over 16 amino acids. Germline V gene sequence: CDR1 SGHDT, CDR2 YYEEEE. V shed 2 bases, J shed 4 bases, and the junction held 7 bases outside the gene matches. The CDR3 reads CASSFRAGVVTGELFF. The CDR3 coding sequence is TGTGCCAGCAGCTTTAGAGCGGGAGTCGTCACCGGGGAGCTGTTTTTT.

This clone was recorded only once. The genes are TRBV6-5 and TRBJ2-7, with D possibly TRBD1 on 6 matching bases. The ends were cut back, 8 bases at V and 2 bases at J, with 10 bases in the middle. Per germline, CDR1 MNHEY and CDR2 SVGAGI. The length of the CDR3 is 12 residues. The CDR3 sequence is CASAGQPYEQYF. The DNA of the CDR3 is TGTGCCAGCGCTGGACAGCCCTACGAGCAGTACTTC.

As DNA, the CDR3 is TGCGCCAGCAGTGAGTCGACAGGGTGGGAAAAACTGTTTTTT. Translation: CASSESTGWEKLFF. The J gene is TRBJ1-4, the V gene TRBV10-2; 7 bases fit TRBD1. V gave up 0 bases and J gave up 8 bases; unmatched junction bases: 3. The CDR3 spans 14 residues. Germline CDR1 and CDR2: WSHSY and SAAADI.

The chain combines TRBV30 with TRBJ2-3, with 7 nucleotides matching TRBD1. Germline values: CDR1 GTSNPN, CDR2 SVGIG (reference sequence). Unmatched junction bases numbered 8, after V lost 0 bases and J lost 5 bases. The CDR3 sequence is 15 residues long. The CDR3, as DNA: TGTGCCTGGAGTGTATCGGACAGGAGATTAGATACGCAGTATTTT. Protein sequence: CAWSVSDRRLDTQYF.

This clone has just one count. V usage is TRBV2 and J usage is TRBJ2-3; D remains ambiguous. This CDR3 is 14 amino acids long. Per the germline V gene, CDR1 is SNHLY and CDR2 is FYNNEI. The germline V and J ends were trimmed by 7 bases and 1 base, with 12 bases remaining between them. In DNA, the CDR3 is TGTGCCAGCAAGAAGGTAGCTGGCACAGATACGCAGTATTTT. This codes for CASKKVAGTDTQYF.

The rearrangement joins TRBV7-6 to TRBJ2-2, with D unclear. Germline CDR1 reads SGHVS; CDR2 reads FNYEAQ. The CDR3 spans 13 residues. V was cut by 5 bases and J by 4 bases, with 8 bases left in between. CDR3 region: CASSADSTGELFF. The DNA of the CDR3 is TGTGCCAGCAGCGCCGACTCCACCGGGGAGCTGTTTTTT.

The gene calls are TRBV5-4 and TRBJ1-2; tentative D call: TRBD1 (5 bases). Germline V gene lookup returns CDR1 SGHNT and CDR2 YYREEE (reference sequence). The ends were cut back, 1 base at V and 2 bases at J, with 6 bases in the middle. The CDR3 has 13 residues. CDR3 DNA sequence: TGTGCCAGCAGCTTGAAGGGGAACTATGGCTACACCTTC. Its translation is CASSLKGNYGYTF.

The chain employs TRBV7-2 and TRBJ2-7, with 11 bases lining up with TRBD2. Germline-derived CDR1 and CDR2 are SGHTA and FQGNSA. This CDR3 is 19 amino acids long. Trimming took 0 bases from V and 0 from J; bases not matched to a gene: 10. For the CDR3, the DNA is TGTGCCAGCAGCTTAGCGCTGCGACTAGCGGGAAAGAGCTCCTACGAGCAGTACTTC. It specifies CASSLALRLAGKSSYEQYF.

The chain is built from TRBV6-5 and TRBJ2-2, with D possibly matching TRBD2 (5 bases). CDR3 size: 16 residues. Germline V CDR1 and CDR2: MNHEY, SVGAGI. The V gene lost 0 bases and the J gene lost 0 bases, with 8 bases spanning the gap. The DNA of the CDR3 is TGTGCCAGCAGTTACTCCGGGAATTCGAACACCGGGGAGCTGTTTTTT. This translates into CASSYSGNSNTGELFF.

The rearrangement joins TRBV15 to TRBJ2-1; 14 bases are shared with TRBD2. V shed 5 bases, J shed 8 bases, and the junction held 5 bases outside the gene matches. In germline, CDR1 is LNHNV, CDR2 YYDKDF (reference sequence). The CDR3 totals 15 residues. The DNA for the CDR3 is TGTGCCACCAGCCGGATGACTAGCGGGAGGGATGAGCAGTTCTTC. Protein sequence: CATSRMTSGRDEQFF.

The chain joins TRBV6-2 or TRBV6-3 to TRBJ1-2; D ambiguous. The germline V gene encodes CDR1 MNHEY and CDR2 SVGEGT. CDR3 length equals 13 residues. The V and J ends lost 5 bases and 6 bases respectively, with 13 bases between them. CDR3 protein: CASSRGSTDGYTF. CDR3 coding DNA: TGTGCCAGCAGTCGGGGAAGCACGGATGGCTACACCTTC.